This TCR beta chain is from a study of cytomegalovirus exposure and HLA in healthy donors. Study findings and constraints: First-cohort TCR clusters were later found to tend to co-occur in the roughly 110 validation repertoires. The study designated 150 to 200 TCR beta chains cytomegalovirus-associated.

Clones were sequenced by immunoSEQ multiplex PCR, and TCRdb holds only the in-frame ones, with some missing. The table includes 100,000 to 120,000 clones, 70% to 90% detected once. As concerns this clone: As yet, its antigen is unknown.

The germline gives CDR1 GTSNPN, CDR2 SVGIG (reference sequence). The CDR3 is 19 residues long. Trimming at V came to 1 base and at J to 0 bases, leaving 6 bases not matched to a gene. The J gene is TRBJ2-1, the V gene TRBV30, with 16 bases that match TRBD2. The sequencing sample was made of PBMCs. The receptor was derived from a woman in her twenties or thirties in good health and CMV-seropositive. The CDR3 DNA reads TGTGCCTGGAGTGGACTGGGACTAGCGGGGGGGAGCTCCTACAATGAGCAGTTCTTC. The encoded protein is CAWSGLGLAGGSSYNEQFF.